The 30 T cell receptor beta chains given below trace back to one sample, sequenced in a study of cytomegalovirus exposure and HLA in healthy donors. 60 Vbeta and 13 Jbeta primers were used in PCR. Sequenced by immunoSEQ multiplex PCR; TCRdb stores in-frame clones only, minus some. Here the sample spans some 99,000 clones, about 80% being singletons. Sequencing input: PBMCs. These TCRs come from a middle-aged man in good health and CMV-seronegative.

CDR3 in DNA: TGTGCCAGCAGCCTAACGCAAGGGACACGAGGGGCCAACGTCCTGACTTTC. Its translation is CASSLTQGTRGANVLTF. This chain joins TRBV7-8 and TRBJ2-6, with a weak D call TRBD1 (6 bases). Germline V lookup: CDR1 SGHVS, CDR2 FQNEAQ. The CDR3 totals 17 residues. V gave up 5 bases and J gave up 4 bases, with 18 bases separating them.

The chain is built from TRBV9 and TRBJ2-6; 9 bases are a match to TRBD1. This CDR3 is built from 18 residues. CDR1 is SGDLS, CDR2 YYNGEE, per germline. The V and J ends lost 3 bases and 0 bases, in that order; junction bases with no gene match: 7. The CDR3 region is CASSGGQGLISGANVLTF. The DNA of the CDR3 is TGTGCCAGCAGCGGGGGACAGGGTCTAATCTCTGGGGCCAACGTCCTGACTTTC.

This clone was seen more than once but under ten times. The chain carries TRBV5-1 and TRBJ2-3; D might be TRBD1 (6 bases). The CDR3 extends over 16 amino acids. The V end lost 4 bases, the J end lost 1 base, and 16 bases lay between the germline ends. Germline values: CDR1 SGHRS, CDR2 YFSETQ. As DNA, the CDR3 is TGCGCCAGCAGCCTGTCTCCCAGGGGTGGCACAGATACGCAGTATTTT. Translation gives CASSLSPRGGTDTQYF.

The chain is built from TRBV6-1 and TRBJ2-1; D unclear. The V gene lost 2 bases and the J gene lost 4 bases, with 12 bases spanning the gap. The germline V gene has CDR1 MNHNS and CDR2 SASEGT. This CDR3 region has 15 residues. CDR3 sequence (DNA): TGTGCCAGCAGTGAAATGTCAGGTCCATACAATGAGCAGTTCTTC. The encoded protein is CASSEMSGPYNEQFF.

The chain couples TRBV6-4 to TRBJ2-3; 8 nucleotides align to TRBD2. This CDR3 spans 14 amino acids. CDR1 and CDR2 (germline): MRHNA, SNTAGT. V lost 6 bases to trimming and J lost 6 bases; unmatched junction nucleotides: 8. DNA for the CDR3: TGTGCCAGCAGCAACGGGGGGGCTGCGGATACGCAGTATTTT. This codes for CASSNGGAADTQYF.

The CDR3 nucleotides read TGTGCCAGCAGCTTAGCCCTCGGGGGGTCGCTCAACAATGAGCAGTTCTTC. It translates to CASSLALGGSLNNEQFF. The V call is TRBV7-8, the J call TRBJ2-1; 7 nucleotides match TRBD2. Trimming at V came to 0 bases and at J to 5 bases, leaving 10 bases not matched to a gene. This CDR3 has 17 amino acids. The germline V gene has CDR1 SGHVS and CDR2 FQNEAQ.

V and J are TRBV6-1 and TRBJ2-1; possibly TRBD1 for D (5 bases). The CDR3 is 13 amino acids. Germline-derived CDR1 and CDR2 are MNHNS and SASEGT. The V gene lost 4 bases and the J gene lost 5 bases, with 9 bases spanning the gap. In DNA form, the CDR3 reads TGTGCCAGCAGTGTATTCAGGGACAATGAGCAGTTCTTC. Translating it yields CASSVFRDNEQFF.

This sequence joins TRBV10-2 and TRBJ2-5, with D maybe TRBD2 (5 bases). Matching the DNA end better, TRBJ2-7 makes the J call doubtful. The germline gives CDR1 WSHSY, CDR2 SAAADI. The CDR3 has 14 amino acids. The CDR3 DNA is TGCGCCAGCAATGCGGGTTGGAGCTCCTACGAGCAGTACTTC. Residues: CASNAGWSSYEQYF.

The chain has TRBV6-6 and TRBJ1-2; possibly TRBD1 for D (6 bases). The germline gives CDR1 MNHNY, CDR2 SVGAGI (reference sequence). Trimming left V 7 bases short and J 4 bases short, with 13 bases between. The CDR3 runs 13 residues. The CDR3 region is CASTLQGAYGYTF. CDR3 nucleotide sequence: TGTGCCAGCACGCTACAGGGAGCCTATGGCTACACCTTC.

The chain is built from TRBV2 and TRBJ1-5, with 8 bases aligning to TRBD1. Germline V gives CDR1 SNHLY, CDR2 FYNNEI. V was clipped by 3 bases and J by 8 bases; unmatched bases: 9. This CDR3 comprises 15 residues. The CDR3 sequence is CASSDVGQVTKPQHF. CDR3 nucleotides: TGTGCCAGCAGTGATGTGGGACAGGTGACGAAGCCCCAGCATTTT.

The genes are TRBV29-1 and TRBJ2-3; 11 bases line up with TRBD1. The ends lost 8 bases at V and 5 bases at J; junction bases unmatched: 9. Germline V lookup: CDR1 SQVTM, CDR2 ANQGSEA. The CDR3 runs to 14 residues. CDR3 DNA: TGCAGCACTGGACAGGGGGCGGGAATAGATACGCAGTATTTT. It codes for CSTGQGAGIDTQYF.

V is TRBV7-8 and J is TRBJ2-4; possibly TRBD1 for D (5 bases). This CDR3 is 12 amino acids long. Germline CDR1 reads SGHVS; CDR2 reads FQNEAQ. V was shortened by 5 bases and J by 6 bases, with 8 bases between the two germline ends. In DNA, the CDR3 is TGTGCCAGCAGCCCTACAGGAAACATTCAGTACTTC. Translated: CASSPTGNIQYF.

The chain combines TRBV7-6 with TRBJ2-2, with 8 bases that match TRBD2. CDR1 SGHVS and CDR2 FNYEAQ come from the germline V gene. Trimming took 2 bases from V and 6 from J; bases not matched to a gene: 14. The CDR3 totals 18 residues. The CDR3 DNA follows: TGTGCCAGCAGCTTACCAACCCTCAAGGGACTAGGGGCCGGGGAGCTGTTTTTT. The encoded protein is CASSLPTLKGLGAGELFF. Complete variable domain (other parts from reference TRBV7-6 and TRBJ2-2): GAGVSQSPRYKVTKRGQDVALRCDPISGHVSLYWYRQALGQGPEFLTYFNYEAQQDKSGLPNDRFSAERPEGSISTLTIQRTEQRDSAMYRCASSLPTLKGLGAGELFFGEGSRLTVL.

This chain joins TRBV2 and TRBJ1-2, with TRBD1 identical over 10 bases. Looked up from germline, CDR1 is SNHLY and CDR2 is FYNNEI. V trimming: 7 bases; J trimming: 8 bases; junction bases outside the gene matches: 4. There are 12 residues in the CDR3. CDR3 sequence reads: CASTGTGVGYTF. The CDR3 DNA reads TGTGCCAGCACCGGGACAGGGGTGGGCTACACCTTC. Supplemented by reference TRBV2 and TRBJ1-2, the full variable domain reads EPEVTQTPSHQVTQMGQEVILRCVPISNHLYFYWYRQILGQKVEFLVSFYNNEISEKSEIFDDQFSVERPDGSNFTLKIRSTKLEDSAMYFCASTGTGVGYTFGSGTRLTVV.

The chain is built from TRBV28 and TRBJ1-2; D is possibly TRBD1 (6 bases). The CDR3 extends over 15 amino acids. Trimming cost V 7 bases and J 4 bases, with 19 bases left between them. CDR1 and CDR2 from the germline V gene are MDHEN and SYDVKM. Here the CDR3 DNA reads TGTGCCAGCATTCGGTGGGGGGGCAGGGGCTATGGCTACACCTTC. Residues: CASIRWGGRGYGYTF.

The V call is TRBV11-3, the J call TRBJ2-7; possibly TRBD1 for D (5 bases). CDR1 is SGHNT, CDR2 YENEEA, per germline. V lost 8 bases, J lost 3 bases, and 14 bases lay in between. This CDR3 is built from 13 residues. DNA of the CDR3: TGTGCCAGCTCCCCAGGGCCCCACTACGAGCAGTACTTC. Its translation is CASSPGPHYEQYF.

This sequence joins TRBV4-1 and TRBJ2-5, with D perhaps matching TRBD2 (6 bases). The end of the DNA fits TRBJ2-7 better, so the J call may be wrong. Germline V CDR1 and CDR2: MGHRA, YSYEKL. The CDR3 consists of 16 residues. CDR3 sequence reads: CASSQDSREVSYEQYF. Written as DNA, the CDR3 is TGCGCCAGCAGCCAAGATTCAAGGGAGGTCTCCTACGAGCAGTACTTC.

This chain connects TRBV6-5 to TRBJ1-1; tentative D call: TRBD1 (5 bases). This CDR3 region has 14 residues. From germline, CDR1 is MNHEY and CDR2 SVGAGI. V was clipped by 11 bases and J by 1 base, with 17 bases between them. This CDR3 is CASAPQGGNTEAFF. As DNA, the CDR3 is TGTGCCTCAGCGCCCCAGGGAGGGAACACTGAAGCTTTCTTT.

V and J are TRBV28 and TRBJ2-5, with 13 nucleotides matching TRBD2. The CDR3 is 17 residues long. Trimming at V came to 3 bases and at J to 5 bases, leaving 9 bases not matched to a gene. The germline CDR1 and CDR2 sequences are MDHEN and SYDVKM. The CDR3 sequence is CASSFPRTSGSGETQYF. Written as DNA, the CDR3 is TGTGCCAGCAGTTTCCCCCGGACTAGCGGGAGTGGGGAGACCCAGTACTTC.

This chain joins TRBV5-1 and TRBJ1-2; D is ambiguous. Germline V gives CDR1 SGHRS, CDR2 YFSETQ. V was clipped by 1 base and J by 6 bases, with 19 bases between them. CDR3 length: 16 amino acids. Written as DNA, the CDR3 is TGCGCCAGCAGCTTGTACGGTCCATACCCGGGAGATGGCTACACCTTC. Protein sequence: CASSLYGPYPGDGYTF. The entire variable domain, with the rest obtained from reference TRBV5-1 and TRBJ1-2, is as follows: KAGVTQTPRYLIKTRGQQVTLSCSPISGHRSVSWYQQTPGQGLQFLFEYFSETQRNKGNFPGRFSGRQFSNSRSEMNVSTLELGDSALYLCASSLYGPYPGDGYTFGSGTRLTVV.

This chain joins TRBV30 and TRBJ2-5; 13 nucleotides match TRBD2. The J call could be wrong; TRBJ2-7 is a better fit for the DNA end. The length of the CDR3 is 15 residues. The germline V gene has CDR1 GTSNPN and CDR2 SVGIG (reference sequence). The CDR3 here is CAWRRTSGSNYEQYF. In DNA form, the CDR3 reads TGTGCCTGGAGACGGACTAGCGGGAGTAACTACGAGCAGTACTTC.

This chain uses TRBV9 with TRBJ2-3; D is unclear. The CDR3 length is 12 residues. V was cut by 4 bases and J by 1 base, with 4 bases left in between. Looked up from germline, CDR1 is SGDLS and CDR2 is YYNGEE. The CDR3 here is CASSPGTDTQYF. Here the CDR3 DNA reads TGTGCCAGCAGCCCGGGCACAGATACGCAGTATTTT. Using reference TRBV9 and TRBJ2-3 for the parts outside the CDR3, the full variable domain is DSGVTQTPKHLITATGQRVTLRCSPRSGDLSVYWYQQSLDQGLQFLIQYYNGEERAKGNILERFSAQQFPDLHSELNLSSLELGDSALYFCASSPGTDTQYFGPGTRLTVL.

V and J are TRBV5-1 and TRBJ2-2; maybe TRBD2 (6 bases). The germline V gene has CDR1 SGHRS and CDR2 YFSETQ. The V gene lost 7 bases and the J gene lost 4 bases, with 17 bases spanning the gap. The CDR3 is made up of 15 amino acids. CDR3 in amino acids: CASLETGGSTGELFF. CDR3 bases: TGCGCCAGCCTCGAGACCGGAGGGAGCACCGGGGAGCTGTTTTTT.

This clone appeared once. CDR3 amino acids: CASSLSIGLAGGKSYNEQFF. The CDR3 DNA is TGTGCCAGCAGTTTATCGATAGGACTAGCGGGGGGGAAATCCTACAATGAGCAGTTCTTC. The V and J genes are TRBV27 and TRBJ2-1; 15 bases are shared with TRBD2. Unmatched junction bases numbered 7, after V lost 0 bases and J lost 1 base. The CDR3 spans 20 residues. Germline CDR1 MNHEY, CDR2 SMNVEV (reference sequence).

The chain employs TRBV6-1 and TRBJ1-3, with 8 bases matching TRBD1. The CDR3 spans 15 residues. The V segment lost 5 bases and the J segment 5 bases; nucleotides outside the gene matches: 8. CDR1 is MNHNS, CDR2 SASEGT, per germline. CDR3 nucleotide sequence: TGTGCCAGCAGTCTCGACAGGGGACCCCGAAACACCATATATTTT. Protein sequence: CASSLDRGPRNTIYF.

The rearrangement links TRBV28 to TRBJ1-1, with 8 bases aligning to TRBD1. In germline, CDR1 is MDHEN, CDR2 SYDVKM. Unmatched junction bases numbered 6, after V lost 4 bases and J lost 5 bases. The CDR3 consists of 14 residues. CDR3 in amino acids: CASSSPGGLTEAFF. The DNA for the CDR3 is TGTGCCAGCAGTTCCCCAGGGGGCTTGACTGAAGCTTTCTTT.

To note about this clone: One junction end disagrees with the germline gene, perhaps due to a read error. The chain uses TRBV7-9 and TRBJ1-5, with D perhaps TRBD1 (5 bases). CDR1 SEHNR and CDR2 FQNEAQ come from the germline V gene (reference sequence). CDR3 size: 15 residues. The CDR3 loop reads CSSSLGAAGNQPQHF. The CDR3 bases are TGTTCCAGCAGCCTAGGGGCTGCCGGCAATCAGCCCCAGCATTTT.

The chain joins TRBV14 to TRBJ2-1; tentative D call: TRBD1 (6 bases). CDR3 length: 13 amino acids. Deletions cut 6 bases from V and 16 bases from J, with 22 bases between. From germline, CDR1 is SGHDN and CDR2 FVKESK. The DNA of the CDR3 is TGTGCCAGCAGTCGGACAGCGGAAACTGGCGGATTCTTC. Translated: CASSRTAETGGFF. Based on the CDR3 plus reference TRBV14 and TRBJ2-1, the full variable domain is EAGVTQFPSHSVIEKGQTVTLRCDPISGHDNLYWYRRVMGKEIKFLLHFVKESKQDESGMPNNRFLAERTGGTYSTLKVQPAELEDSGVYFCASSRTAETGGFFGPGTRLTVL.

The CDR3 region is CASRYGSGSTDTQYF. CDR3 in DNA: TGCGCCAGCCGGTACGGTTCGGGAAGCACAGATACGCAGTATTTT. The chain uses TRBV5-1 and TRBJ2-3, with D possibly matching TRBD2 (5 bases). The germline V gene has CDR1 SGHRS and CDR2 YFSETQ. The CDR3 covers 15 residues. V was pared by 7 bases and J by 0 bases, with 15 bases between.

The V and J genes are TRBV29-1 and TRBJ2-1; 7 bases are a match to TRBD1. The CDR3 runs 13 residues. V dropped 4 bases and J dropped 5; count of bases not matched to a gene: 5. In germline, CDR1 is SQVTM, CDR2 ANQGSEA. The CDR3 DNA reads TGCAGCGTTGCCATGACAGGGAACAATGAGCAGTTCTTC. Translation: CSVAMTGNNEQFF.